This T cell receptor (beta chain) was retrieved from a study of blood T cells in healthy people across ages. Together with a sample-barcoded 5' primer, a J-beta primer mix was included in a second PCR lasting roughly 6 to 12 cycles. TCRdb re-derived calls from the 5' RACE reads in MiXCR, one entry per CDR3 protein. Of some 1.5 million distinct CDR3 sequences in the sample, 28% are singletons; the top ten hold more than 6%. Trimming removed 3 bases from V and 15 bases from J, with 18 bases in between. This CDR3 contains 12 residues. In germline, CDR1 is DFQATT, CDR2 SNEGSKA (reference sequence). The chain has TRBV20-1 and TRBJ2-1; D might be TRBD1 or TRBD2, each matching 5 bases. This TCR was recovered from a woman in her twenties or thirties in good health. The sample was blood. CDR3 protein: CSARGTTQGGFF. The CDR3 DNA follows: TGCAGTGCTAGGGGGACCACTCAGGGCGGGTTCTTC.